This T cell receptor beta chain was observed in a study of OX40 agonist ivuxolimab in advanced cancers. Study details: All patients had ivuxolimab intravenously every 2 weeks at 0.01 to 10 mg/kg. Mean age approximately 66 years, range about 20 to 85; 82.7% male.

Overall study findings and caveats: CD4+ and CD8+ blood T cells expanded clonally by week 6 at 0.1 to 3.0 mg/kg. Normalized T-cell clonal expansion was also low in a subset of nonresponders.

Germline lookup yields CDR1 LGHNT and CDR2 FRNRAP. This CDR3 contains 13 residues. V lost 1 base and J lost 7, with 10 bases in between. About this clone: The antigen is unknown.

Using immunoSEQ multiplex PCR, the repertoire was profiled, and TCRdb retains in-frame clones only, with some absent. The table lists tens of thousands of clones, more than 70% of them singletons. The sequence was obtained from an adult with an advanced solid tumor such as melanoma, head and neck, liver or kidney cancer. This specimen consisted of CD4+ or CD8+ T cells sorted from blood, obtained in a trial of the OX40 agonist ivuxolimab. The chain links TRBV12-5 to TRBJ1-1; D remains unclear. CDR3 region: CASGLGEVSEAFF. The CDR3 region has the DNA TGTGCTAGTGGTTTGGGGGAGGTCAGTGAAGCTTTCTTT.